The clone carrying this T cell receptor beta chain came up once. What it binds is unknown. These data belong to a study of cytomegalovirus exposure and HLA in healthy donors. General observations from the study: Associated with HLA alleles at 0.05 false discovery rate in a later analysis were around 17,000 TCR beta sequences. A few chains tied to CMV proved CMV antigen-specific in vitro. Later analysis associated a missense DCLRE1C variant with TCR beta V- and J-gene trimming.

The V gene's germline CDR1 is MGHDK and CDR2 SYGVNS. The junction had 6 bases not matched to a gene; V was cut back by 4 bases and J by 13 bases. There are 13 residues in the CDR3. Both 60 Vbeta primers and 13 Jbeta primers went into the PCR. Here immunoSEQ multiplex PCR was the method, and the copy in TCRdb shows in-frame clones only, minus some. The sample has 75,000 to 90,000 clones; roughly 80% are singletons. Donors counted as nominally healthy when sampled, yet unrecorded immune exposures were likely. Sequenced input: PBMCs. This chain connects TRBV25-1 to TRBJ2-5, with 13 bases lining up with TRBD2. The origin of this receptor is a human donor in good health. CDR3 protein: CASSGRTSGGLYF. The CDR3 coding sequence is TGTGCCAGCAGTGGTCGGACTAGCGGGGGTCTGTACTTC.